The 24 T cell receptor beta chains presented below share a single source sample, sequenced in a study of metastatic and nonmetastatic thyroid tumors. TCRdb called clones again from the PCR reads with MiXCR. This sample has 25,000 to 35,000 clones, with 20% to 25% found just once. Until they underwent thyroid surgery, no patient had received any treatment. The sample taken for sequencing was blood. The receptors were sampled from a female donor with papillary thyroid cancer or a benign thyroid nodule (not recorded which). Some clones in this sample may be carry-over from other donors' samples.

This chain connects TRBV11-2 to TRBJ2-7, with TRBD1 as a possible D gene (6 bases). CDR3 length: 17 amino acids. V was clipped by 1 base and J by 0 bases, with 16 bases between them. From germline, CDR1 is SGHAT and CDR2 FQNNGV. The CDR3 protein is CASSLVPTGLSSYEQYF. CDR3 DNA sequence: TGTGCCAGCAGCTTAGTTCCTACAGGGTTAAGCTCCTACGAGCAGTACTTC. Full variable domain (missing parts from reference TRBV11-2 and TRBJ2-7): EAGVAQSPRYKIIEKRQSVAFWCNPISGHATLYWYQQILGQGPKLLIQFQNNGVVDDSQLPKDRFSAERLKGVDSTLKIQPAKLEDSAVYLCASSLVPTGLSSYEQYFGPGTRLTVT.

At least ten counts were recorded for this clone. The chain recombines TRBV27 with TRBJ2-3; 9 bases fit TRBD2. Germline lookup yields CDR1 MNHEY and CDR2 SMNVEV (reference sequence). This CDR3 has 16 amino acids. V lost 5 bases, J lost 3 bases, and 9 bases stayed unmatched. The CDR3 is CASSPYSGSATDTQYF. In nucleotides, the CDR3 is TGTGCCAGCAGTCCATATAGCGGGAGTGCGACAGATACGCAGTATTTT.

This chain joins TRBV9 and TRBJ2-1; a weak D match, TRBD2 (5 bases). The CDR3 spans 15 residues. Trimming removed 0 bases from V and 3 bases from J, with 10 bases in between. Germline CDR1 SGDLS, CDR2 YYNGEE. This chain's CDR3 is CASSVDEGGYNEQFF. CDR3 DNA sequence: TGTGCCAGCAGCGTAGACGAGGGCGGCTACAATGAGCAGTTCTTC.

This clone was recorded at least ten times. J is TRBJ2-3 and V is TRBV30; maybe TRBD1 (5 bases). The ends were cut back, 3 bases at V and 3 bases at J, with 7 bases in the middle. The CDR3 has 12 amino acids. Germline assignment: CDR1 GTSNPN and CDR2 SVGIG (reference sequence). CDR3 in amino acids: CAWRTETDTQYF. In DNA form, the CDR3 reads TGTGCCTGGAGGACAGAAACAGATACGCAGTATTTT.

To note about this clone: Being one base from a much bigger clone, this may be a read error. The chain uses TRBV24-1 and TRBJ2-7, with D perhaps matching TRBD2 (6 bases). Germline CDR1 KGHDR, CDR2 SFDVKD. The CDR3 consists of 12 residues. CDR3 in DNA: TGTGCCACCAGTGACCGGGGGTACGGGCAGTACTTC. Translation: CATSDRGYGQYF.

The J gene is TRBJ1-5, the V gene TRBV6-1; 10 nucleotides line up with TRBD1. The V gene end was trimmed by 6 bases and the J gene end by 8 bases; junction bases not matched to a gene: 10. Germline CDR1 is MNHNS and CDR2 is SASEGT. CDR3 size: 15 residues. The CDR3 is CASRKTGGVGKPQHF. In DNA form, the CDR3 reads TGTGCCAGCAGAAAGACAGGGGGCGTTGGTAAGCCCCAGCATTTT.

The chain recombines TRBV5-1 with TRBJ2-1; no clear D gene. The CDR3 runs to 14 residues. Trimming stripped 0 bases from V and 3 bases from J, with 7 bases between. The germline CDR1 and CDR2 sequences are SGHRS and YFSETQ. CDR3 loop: CASSLASSYNEQFF. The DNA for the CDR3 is TGCGCCAGCAGCTTGGCCTCTAGCTACAATGAGCAGTTCTTC.

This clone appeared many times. CDR3 in DNA: TGCGCCAGCAGCCAAGTGTACTCTGGTACGCAGTATTTT. It translates to CASSQVYSGTQYF. The chain is built from TRBV4-3 and TRBJ2-3; unclear D gene. The CDR3 covers 13 residues. V was shortened by 1 base and J by 8 bases, with 10 bases between the two germline ends. The germline gives CDR1 LGHNA, CDR2 YSLEER.

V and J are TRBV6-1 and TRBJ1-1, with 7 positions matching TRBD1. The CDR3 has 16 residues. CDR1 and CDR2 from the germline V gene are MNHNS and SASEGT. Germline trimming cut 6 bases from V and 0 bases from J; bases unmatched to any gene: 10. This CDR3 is CASRPRGDRVNTEAFF. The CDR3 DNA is TGTGCCAGCAGGCCCCGGGGGGACAGAGTGAACACTGAAGCTTTCTTT.

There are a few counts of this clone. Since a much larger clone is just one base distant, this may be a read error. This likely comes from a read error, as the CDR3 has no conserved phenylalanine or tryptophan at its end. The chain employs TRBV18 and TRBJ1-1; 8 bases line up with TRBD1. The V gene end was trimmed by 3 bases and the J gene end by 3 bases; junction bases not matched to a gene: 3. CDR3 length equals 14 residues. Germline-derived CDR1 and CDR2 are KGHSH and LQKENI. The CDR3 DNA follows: TGTGCCAGCTCACCGACAGGGGCCGACACTGAAGCTTTCTCT. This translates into CASSPTGADTEAFS.

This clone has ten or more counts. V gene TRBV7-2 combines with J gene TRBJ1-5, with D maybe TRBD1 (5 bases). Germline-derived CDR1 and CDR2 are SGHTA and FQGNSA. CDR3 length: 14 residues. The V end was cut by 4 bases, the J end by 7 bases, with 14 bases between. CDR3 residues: CASSSGRWGQPQHF. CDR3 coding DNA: TGTGCCAGCAGCTCAGGACGGTGGGGGCAGCCCCAGCATTTT.

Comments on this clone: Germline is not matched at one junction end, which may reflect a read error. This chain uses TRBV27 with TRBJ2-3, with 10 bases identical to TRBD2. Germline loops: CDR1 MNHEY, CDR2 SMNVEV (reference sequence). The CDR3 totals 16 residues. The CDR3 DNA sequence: TGTGCTAGCAGTTTAAGGCTAGCGGGAGTCCCAGATACGCAGTATTTT. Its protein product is CASSLRLAGVPDTQYF.

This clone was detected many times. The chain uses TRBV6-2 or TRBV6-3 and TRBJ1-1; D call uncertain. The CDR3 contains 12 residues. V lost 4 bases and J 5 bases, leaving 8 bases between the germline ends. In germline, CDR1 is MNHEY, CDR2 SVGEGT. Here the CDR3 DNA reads TGTGCCAGCAGTTTATTGGGAACTGAAGCTTTCTTT. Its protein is CASSLLGTEAFF.

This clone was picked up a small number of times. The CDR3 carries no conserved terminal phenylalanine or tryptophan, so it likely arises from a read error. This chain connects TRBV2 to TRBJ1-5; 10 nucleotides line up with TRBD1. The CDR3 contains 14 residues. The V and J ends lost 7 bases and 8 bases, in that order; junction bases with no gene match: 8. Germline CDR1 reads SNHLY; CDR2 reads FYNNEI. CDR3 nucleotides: TGTGCCAGCATGGCGGGACAGGGGACCAAGCCCCAGCATCTT. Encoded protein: CASMAGQGTKPQHL.

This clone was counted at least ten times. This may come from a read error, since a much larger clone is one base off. Here the CDR3 DNA reads TGTGCCACCAGTGCTCCCTCCAAGTGTCAGCGCCGTAGGAGCGCAGATACGCAGTATTTT. It yields the protein CATSAPSKCQRRRSADTQYF. The gene calls are TRBV24-1 and TRBJ2-3, with unresolved D. V gave up 5 bases and J gave up 4 bases, with 30 bases separating them. Germline V lookup: CDR1 KGHDR, CDR2 SFDVKD. The CDR3 is 20 residues long.

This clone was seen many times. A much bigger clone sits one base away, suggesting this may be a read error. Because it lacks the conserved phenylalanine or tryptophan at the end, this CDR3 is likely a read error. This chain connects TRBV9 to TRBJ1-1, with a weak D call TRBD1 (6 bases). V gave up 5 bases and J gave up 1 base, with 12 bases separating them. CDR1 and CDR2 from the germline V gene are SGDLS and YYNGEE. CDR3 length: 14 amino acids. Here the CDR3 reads CASRSGEANTEAFL. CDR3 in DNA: TGTGCCAGCAGGTCAGGGGAGGCGAACACTGAAGCTTTCCTT.

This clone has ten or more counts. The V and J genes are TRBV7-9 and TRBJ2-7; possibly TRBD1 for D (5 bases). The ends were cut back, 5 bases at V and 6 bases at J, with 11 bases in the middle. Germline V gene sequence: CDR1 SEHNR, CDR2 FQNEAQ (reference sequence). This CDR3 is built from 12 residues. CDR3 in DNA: TGTGCCAGCAGCCGACCGGACACCGAGCAGTACTTC. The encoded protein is CASSRPDTEQYF.

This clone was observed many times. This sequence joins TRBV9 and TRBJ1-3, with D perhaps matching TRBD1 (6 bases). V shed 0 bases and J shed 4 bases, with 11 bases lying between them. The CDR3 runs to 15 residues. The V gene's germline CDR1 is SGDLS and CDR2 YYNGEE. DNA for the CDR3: TGTGCCAGCAGCGTAGATGGGGGGCTCGGAAACACCATATATTTT. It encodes CASSVDGGLGNTIYF.

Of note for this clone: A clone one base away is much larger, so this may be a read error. CDR3 DNA: TGTGCCAGCAGCTTGGGCTCTAGCGGGAGGGCCGATCAGTTCTTC. Protein sequence: CASSLGSSGRADQFF. This chain connects TRBV5-4 to TRBJ2-1; TRBD2 agrees at 12 bases. Unmatched junction bases numbered 8, after V lost 0 bases and J lost 13 bases. Germline loops: CDR1 SGHNT, CDR2 YYREEE (reference sequence). This CDR3 region has 15 residues.

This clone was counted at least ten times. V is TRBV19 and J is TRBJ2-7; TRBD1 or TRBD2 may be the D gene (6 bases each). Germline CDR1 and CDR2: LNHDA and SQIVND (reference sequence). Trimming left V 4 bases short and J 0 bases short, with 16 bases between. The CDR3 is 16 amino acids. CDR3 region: CASSKRTGTDSYEQYF. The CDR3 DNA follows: TGTGCCAGTAGTAAAAGAACAGGGACTGACTCCTACGAGCAGTACTTC. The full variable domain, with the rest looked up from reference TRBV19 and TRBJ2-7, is DGGITQSPKYLFRKEGQNVTLSCEQNLNHDAMYWYRQDPGQGLRLIYYSQIVNDFQKGDIAEGYSVSREKKESFPLTVTSAQKNPTAFYLCASSKRTGTDSYEQYFGPGTRLTVT.

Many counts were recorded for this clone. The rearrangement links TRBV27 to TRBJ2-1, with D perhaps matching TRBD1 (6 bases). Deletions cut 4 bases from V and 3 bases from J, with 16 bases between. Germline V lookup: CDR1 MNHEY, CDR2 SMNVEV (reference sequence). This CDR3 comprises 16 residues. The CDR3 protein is CASSYLGQWSYNEQFF. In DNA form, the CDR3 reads TGTGCCAGCAGTTACCTAGGACAGTGGAGCTACAATGAGCAGTTCTTC.

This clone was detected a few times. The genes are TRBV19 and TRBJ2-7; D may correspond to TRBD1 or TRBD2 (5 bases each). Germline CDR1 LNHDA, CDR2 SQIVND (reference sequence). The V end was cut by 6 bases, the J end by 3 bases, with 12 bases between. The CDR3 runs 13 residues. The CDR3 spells CASRVGPDYEQYF. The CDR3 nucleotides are TGTGCCAGTAGGGTGGGACCCGACTACGAGCAGTACTTC.

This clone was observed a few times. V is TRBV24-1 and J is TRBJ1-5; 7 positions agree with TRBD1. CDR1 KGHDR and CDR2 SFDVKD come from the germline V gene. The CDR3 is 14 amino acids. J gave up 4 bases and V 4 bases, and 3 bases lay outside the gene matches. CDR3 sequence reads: CATSETGMNQPQHF. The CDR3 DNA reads TGTGCCACCAGTGAGACAGGGATGAATCAGCCCCAGCATTTT.

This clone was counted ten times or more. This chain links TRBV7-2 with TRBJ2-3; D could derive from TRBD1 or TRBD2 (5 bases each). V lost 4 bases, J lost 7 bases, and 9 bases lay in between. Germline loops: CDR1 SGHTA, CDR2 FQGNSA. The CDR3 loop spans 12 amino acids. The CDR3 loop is CASSSRENTQYF. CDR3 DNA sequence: TGTGCCAGCAGCTCCAGGGAGAATACGCAGTATTTT.